This T cell receptor (beta chain) derives from a study of beta chain features in type 1 diabetes. Across the whole study: Patients looked much like healthy donors when it came to age, gender and cell yields.

Of the isolated RNA, all was reverse transcribed, and so the sequenced material was expressed TCRB transcripts. The method was immunoSEQ multiplex PCR; TCRdb's version includes in-frame clones alone and lacks a portion of them. The sample consists of 250,000 to 350,000 clones, around 15% of them appearing once. Study observations and caveats: Type 1 diabetes patients had TCRB CDR3s that were shorter (moderately but significantly so) in all four CD4+ subsets.

With regard to this clone: Its antigen remains unidentified.

The CDR3 contains 16 residues. The germline gives CDR1 SGHVS, CDR2 FQNEAQ. Trimming took 0 bases from V and 2 from J, leaving 13 bases between them. The sequenced sample was central memory CD4+ T cells from blood. This chain links TRBV7-8 with TRBJ1-2; D perhaps matches TRBD1 (6 bases). This receptor was identified in a man under 40 in good health. CDR3 nucleotides: TGTGCCAGCAGCTTAGCGCTAGGAGGGGGGAACTATGGCTACACCTTC. Its translation is CASSLALGGGNYGYTF.